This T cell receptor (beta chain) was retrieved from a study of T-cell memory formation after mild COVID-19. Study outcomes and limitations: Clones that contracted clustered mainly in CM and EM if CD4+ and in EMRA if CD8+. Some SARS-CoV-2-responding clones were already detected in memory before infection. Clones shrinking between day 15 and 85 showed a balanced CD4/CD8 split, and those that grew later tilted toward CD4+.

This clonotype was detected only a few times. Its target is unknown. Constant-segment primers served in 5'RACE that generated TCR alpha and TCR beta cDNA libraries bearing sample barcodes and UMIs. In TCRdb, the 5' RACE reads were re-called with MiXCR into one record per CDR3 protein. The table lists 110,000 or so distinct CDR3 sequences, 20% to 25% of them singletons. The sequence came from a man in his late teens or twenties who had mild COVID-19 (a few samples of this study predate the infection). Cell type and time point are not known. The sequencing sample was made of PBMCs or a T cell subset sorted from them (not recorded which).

CDR3 loop: CASSQARSKETQYF. CDR3 nucleotides: TGTGCCAGCAGCCAGGCACGAAGTAAGGAGACCCAGTACTTC. J is TRBJ2-5 and V is TRBV6-2 or TRBV6-3; D call uncertain. The CDR3 is made up of 14 amino acids. Germline assignment: CDR1 MNHEY and CDR2 SVGEGT. With 6 bases removed from V and 5 bases from J, the gap between germline ends came to 16 bases.